This TCR beta chain emerged from a study of blood T cells in healthy people across ages. Per-sample yields of isolated PBMCs were at least 6 million. A sample-barcoded 5' primer and a J-beta primer mix were used in a second PCR of about 7 to 12 cycles. A template-switch adaptor containing 12 random nucleotides labeled each cDNA molecule. TCRdb re-called the 5' RACE reads through MiXCR, storing one row per CDR3 protein. Of 1,800,000 or so distinct CDR3 sequences in the sample, about two fifths were seen once. The CDR3 extends over 16 amino acids. V was clipped by 3 bases and J by 2 bases; unmatched bases: 9. Germline V CDR1 and CDR2: KGHDR, SFDVKD. This clonotype was observed a handful of times.

This chain links TRBV24-1 with TRBJ2-7; 7 bases align to TRBD1. The TCR comes from a human donor in good health. The sample consisted of blood. CDR3 sequence: CATSDTSTGRTYEQYF. DNA of the CDR3: TGTGCCACCAGTGATACCTCGACAGGGAGAACCTACGAGCAGTACTTC.